The sequence of this T cell receptor (beta chain) was determined in a study of T-cell memory formation after mild COVID-19. Notes on the study in general: Cross-reactive memory apparently joined, as some responding clones appeared in pre-infection memory. Researchers could not confirm that second-wave clones peaking on day 37 targeted SARS-CoV-2.

Constant-segment primers and 5'RACE yielded cDNA libraries for TCR alpha and TCR beta, each carrying sample barcodes and UMIs. TCRdb processed the 5' RACE reads anew with MiXCR; each CDR3 protein has one entry. This sample carries about 470,000 distinct CDR3 sequences, roughly 25% of them seen once, and the ten largest clones take approximately 12%. For this clonotype: The antigen is not known.

The CDR3 contains 12 residues. V lost 0 bases, J lost 10 bases, and 8 bases lay in between. Germline CDR1 is SGDLS and CDR2 is YYNGEE. The chain uses TRBV9 and TRBJ2-1; possible D gene TRBD2, 5 bases. Sequenced input: PBMCs or a T cell subset sorted from them (not recorded which). This TCR derives from an adult woman who had mild COVID-19 (a few samples of this study predate the infection). Cell type and time point are not known. CDR3 DNA: TGTGCCAGCAGCGTAGTTGAGGGAGAGCAGTTCTTC. It codes for CASSVVEGEQFF.